Listed here is a single T cell receptor beta chain. These data come from a study of blood T cell repertoires in COVID-19. Study as a whole: Sites in the United States, Italy and Spain provided acute and convalescent COVID-19 samples. The cDNA or gDNA used as material had been derived from T cells, B-cell-depleted T cells, or PBMCs.

Original processing notes: Researchers report that nucleated cell counts were estimated from reference gene primer amplification. Sequenced by immunoSEQ multiplex PCR; TCRdb stores in-frame clones only, minus some. V, J and clone size derive from that table, while D and trimming were established from the DNA sequence. The table lists fewer than 250,000 clones, around 85% of them singletons, with less than 1.5% in the top ten. There are 12 residues in the CDR3. V lost 5 bases and J lost 4, with 9 bases in between. Germline lookup yields CDR1 SEHNR and CDR2 FQNEAQ (reference sequence). The V and J genes are TRBV7-9 and TRBJ2-7, with D tentatively TRBD1 (5 bases). The sequence was collected from a man aged 25 to 40 with acute or convalescent COVID-19. The sample taken for sequencing was peripheral blood. The CDR3 is CASSQGSYEQYF. In nucleotides, the CDR3 is TGTGCCAGCAGCCAGGGATCTTACGAGCAGTACTTC.